The entry below describes one TCR beta chain. No antigen is known for it. Reverse transcribing all isolated RNA meant expressed TCRB transcripts were sequenced. Libraries were prepared by immunoSEQ multiplex PCR; TCRdb keeps only in-frame clonotypes and omits some of them. This sample yields around 240,000 clones, of which roughly 9.6% are seen a single time; just under 0.035% belongs to the top ten. These data are taken from a study of beta chain features in type 1 diabetes. Study-wide context: Across every sample, 107,917,701 sorted cells were examined in total. The study's findings and limits: Among type 1 diabetes patients, VDJ junctions had fewer insertions and more deletions.

Germline V CDR1 and CDR2: SGHTA, FQGNSA. The CDR3 is made up of 15 amino acids. The germline V and J ends were trimmed by 5 bases and 0 bases, with 11 bases remaining between them. Specimen: naive CD4+ T cells from blood. The origin of this receptor is a woman aged 18-30 years in good health. This chain joins TRBV7-2 and TRBJ2-1, with D maybe TRBD1 (5 bases). The CDR3: CASSLRESSYNEQFF. The CDR3 DNA sequence: TGTGCCAGCAGCCTCAGGGAAAGCTCCTACAATGAGCAGTTCTTC. The full variable domain, rest sourced from reference TRBV7-2 and TRBJ2-1, is GAGVSQSPSNKVTEKGKDVELRCDPISGHTALYWYRQSLGQGLEFLIYFQGNSAPDKSGLPSDRFSAERTGGSVSTLTIQRTQQEDSAVYLCASSLRESSYNEQFFGPGTRLTVL.